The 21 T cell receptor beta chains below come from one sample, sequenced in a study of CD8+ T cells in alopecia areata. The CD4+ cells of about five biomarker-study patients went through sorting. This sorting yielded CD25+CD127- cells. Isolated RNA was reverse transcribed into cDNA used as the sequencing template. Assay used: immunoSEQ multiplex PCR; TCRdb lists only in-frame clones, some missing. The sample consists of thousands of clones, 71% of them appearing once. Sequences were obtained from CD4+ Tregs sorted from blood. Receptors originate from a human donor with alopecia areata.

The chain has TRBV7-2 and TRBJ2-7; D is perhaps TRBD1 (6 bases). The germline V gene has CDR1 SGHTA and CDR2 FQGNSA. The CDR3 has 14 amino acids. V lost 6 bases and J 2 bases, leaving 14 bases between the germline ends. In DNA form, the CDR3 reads TGTGCCAGCAGAAGGACAGTGGCGACCTACGAGCAGTACTTC. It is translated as CASRRTVATYEQYF.

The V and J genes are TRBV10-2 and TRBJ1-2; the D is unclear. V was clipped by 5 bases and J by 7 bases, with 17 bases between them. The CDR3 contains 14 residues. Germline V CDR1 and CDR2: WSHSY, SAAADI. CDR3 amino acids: CASSRTTKDSGYTF. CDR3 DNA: TGCGCCAGCAGTAGGACCACCAAGGACTCTGGCTACACCTTC.

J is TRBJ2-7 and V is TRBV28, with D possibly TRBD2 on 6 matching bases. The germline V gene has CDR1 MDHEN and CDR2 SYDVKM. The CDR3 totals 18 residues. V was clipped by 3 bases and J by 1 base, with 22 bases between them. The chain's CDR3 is CASSLAGAGKRISYEQYF. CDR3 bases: TGTGCCAGCAGTTTGGCCGGTGCGGGGAAGCGAATTTCCTACGAGCAGTACTTC.

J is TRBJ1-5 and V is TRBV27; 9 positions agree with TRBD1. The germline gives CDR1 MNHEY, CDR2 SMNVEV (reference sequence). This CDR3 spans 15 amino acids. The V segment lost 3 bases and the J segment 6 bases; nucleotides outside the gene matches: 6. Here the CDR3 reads CASSLIQGASQPQHF. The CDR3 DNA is TGTGCCAGCAGTTTGATACAGGGGGCAAGTCAGCCCCAGCATTTT.

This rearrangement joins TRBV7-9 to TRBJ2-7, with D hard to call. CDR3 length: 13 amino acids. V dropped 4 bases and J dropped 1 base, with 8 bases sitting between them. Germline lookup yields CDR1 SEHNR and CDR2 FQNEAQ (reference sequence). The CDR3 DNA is TGTGCCAGCAGCTCGGACGGGTCCTACGAGCAGTACTTC. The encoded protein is CASSSDGSYEQYF.

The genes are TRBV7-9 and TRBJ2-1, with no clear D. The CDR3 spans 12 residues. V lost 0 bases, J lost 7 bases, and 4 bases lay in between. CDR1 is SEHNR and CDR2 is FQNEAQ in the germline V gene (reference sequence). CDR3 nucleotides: TGTGCCAGCAGCTTAGCGCAAAATGAGCAGTTCTTC. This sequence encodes CASSLAQNEQFF.

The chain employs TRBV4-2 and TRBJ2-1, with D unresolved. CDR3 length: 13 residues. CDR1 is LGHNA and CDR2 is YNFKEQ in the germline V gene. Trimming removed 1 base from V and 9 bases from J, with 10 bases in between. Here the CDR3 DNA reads TGTGCCAGCAGCCAAGGTGCCATGCCTGAGCAGTTCTTC. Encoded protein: CASSQGAMPEQFF.

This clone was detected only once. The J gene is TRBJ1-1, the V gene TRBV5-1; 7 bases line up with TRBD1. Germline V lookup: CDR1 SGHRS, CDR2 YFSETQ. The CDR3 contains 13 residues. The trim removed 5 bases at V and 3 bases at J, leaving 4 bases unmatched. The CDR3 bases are TGCGCCAGCAGTACCGACAGGGACACTGAAGCTTTCTTT. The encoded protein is CASSTDRDTEAFF. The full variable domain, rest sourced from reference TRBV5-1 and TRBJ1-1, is KAGVTQTPRYLIKTRGQQVTLSCSPISGHRSVSWYQQTPGQGLQFLFEYFSETQRNKGNFPGRFSGRQFSNSRSEMNVSTLELGDSALYLCASSTDRDTEAFFGQGTRLTVV.

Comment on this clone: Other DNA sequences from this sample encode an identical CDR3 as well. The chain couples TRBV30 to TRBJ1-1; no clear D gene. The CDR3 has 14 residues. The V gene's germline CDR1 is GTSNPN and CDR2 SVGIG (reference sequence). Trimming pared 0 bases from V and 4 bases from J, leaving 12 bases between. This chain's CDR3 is CAWSVAVPGTEAFF. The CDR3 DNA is TGTGCCTGGAGTGTTGCGGTTCCGGGCACTGAAGCTTTCTTT. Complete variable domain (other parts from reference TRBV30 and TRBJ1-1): SQTIHQWPATLVQPVGSPLSLECTVEGTSNPNLYWYRQAAGRGLQLLFYSVGIGQISSEVPQNLSASRPQDRQFILSSKKLLLSDSGFYLCAWSVAVPGTEAFFGQGTRLTVV.

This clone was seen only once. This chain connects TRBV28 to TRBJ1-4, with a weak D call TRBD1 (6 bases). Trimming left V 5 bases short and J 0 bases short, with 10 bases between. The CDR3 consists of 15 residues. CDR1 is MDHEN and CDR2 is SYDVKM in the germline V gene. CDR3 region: CASSRAGATNEKLFF. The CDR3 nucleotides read TGTGCCAGCAGTCGGGCAGGGGCAACTAATGAAAAACTGTTTTTT.

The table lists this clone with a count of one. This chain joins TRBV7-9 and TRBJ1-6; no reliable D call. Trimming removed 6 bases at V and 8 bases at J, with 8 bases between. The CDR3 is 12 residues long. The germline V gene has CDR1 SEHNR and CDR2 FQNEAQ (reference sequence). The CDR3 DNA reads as TGTGCCAGCAGTCGGAGGGATTCACCCCTCCACTTT. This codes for CASSRRDSPLHF.

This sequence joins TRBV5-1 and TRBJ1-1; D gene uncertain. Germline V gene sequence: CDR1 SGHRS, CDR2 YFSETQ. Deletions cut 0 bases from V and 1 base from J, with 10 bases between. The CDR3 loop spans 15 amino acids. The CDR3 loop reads CASSLEVSPNTEAFF. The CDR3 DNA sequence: TGCGCCAGCAGCTTGGAGGTCAGTCCGAACACTGAAGCTTTCTTT.

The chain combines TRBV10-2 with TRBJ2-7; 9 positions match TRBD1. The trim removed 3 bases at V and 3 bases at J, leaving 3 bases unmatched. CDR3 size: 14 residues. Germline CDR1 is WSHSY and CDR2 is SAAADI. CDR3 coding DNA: TGCGCCAGCAGTGACAGGACAGGGGTCTACGAGCAGTACTTC. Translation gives CASSDRTGVYEQYF.

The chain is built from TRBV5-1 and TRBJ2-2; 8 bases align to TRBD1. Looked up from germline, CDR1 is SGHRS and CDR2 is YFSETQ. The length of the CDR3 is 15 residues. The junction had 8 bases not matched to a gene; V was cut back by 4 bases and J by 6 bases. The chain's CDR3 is CASSRGQGNPGELFF. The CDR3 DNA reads TGCGCCAGCAGCAGAGGACAGGGAAATCCCGGGGAGCTGTTTTTT.

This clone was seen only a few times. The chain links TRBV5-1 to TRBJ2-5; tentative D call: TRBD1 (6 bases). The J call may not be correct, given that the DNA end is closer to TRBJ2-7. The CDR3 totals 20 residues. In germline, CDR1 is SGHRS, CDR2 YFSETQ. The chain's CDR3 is CASSLVPWGHKRTPPYEQYF. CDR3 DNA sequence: TGCGCCAGCAGCTTGGTACCTTGGGGGCACAAAAGAACCCCTCCCTACGAGCAGTACTTC.

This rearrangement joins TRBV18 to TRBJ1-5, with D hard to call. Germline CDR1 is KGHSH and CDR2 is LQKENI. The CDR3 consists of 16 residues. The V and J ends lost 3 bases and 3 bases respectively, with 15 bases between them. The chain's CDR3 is CASSPGPLANNQPQHF. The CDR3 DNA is TGTGCCAGCTCACCTGGACCCCTGGCCAACAATCAGCCCCAGCATTTT.

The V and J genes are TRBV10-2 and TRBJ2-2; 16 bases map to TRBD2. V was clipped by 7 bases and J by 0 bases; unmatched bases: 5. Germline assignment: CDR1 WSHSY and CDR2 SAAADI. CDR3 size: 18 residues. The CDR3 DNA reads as TGCGCCAGCACGGGGACTAGCGGGAGGGCCGCGAACACCGGGGAGCTGTTTTTT. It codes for CASTGTSGRAANTGELFF.

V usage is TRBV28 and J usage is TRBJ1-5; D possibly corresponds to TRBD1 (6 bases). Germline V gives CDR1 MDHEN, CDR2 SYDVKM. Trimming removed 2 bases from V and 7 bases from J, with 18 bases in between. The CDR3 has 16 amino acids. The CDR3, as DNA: TGTGCCAGCAGTTTAGGGGGCCGTTCAGCCCGCCAGCCCCAGCATTTT. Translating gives CASSLGGRSARQPQHF.

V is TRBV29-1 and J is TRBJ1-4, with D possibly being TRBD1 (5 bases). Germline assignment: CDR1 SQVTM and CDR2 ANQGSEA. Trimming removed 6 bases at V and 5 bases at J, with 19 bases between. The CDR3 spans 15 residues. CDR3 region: CSVLWVRGSNEKLFF. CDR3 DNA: TGCAGCGTCCTGTGGGTAAGGGGATCGAATGAAAAACTGTTTTTT.

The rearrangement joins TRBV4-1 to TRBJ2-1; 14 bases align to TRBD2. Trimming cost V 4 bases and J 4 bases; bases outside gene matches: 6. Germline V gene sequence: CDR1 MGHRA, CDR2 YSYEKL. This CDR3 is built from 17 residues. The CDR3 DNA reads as TGCGCCAGCAGCCTGGGACTAGCGGGGGCGGGGTACAATGAGCAGTTCTTC. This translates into CASSLGLAGAGYNEQFF.

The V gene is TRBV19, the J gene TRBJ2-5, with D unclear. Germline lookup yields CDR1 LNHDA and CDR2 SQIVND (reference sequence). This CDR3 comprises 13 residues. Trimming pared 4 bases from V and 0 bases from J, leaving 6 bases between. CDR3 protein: CASSTNNQETQYF. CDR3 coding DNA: TGTGCCAGTAGTACGAATAACCAAGAGACCCAGTACTTC.